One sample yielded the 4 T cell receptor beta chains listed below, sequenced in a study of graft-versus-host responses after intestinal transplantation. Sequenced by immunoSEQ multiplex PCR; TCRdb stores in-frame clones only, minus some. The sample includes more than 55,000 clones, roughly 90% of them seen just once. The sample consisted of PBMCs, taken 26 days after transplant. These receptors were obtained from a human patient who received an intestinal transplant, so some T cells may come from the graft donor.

Here the CDR3 reads CASKRGFSYEQYF. The CDR3 region has the DNA TGTGCCAGCAAAAGAGGCTTCTCCTACGAGCAGTACTTC. The chain couples TRBV6-5 to TRBJ2-5, with unresolved D. The DNA end is a closer match to TRBJ2-7, so the J assignment may be wrong. The CDR3 extends over 13 amino acids. The germline V gene has CDR1 MNHEY and CDR2 SVGAGI.

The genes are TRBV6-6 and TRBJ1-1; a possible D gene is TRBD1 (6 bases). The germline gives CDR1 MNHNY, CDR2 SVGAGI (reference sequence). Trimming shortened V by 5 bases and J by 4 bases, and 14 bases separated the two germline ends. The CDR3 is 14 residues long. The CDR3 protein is CASSRPQGPTEAFF. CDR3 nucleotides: TGTGCCAGCAGTCGACCCCAGGGGCCCACTGAAGCTTTCTTT.

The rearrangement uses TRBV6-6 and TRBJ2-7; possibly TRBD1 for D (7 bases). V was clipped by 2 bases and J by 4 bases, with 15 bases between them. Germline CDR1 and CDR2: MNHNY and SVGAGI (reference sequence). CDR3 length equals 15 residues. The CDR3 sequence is CASSYPAQGGYEQYF. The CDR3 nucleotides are TGTGCCAGCAGTTACCCCGCGCAGGGGGGATACGAGCAGTACTTC.

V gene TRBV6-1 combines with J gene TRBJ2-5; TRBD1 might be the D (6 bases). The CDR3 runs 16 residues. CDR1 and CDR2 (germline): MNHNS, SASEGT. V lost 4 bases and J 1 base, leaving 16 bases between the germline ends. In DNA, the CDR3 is TGTGCCAGCAGTGCTTTCGGGACACCATCCCAAGAGACCCAGTACTTC. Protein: CASSAFGTPSQETQYF.